Each of the 30 T cell receptor beta chains below was sequenced from the same sample in a study of radiation and T cells in renal cell carcinoma. As to time point: blood 2 weeks post-SBRT. Treatment: 15 Gy SBRT to primary tumor, nephrectomy 4 weeks later. Sequencing used immunoSEQ multiplex PCR; TCRdb keeps in-frame clones, though not all of them. The sample yields about 130,000 clones, 88% seen once. The source was blood, collected from a patient whose treatment included radiotherapy and nephrectomy. Receptors were obtained from a woman in her seventies with renal cell carcinoma.

The chain combines TRBV19 with TRBJ1-5; D ambiguous. CDR1 and CDR2 (germline): LNHDA, SQIVND (reference sequence). The CDR3 spans 13 residues. Deletions cut 4 bases from V and 0 bases from J, with 4 bases between. CDR3 nucleotides: TGTGCCAGTAGTAAATATAGCAATCAGCCCCAGCATTTT. It is translated as CASSKYSNQPQHF.

The chain employs TRBV27 and TRBJ1-1; 8 bases are a match to TRBD1. The J segment lost 1 base and the V segment lost 5 bases, leaving 6 bases of the junction unmatched. The germline gives CDR1 MNHEY, CDR2 SMNVEV (reference sequence). The CDR3 sequence is 15 residues long. The chain's CDR3 is CASSVRTGGNTEAFF. The DNA of the CDR3 is TGTGCCAGCAGTGTCCGCACAGGGGGGAACACTGAAGCTTTCTTT.

This chain connects TRBV21-1 to TRBJ1-2; TRBD1, the D gene given by the table, was not confirmed from the DNA. TRBV21-1 is a pseudogene. There are 13 residues in the CDR3. The CDR3, as DNA: TGTGCCAGCAGCCTAGACAGGGAAGATGGCTACACCTTC. This translates into CASSLDREDGYTF.

The chain has TRBV5-4 and TRBJ2-1; 9 nucleotides align to TRBD1. CDR1 and CDR2 (germline): SGHNT, YYREEE (reference sequence). The CDR3 runs 12 residues. Trimming removed 2 bases from V and 15 bases from J; junction bases left unmatched: 6. This CDR3 reads CASSFPTGGLFF. The CDR3 DNA sequence: TGTGCCAGCAGCTTCCCGACAGGGGGTCTGTTCTTC.

This clone was picked up one time. The gene calls are TRBV5-1 and TRBJ2-5; 9 positions agree with TRBD1. Germline CDR1 SGHRS, CDR2 YFSETQ. The CDR3 covers 14 residues. Trimming cost V 4 bases and J 4 bases; bases outside gene matches: 5. CDR3 in DNA: TGCGCCAGCAGCCCCGGGACAGGGAGAGAGACCCAGTACTTC. Encoded protein: CASSPGTGRETQYF.

The CDR3 coding sequence is TGTGCCAGCAGCCAAGAACTTAGGGCTTCTAACTATGGCTACACCTTC. Its protein is CASSQELRASNYGYTF. The gene calls are TRBV4-2 and TRBJ1-2; D gene unclear. V gave up 0 bases and J gave up 0 bases, with 11 bases separating them. This CDR3 region has 16 residues. Germline CDR1 LGHNA, CDR2 YNFKEQ.

The rearrangement uses TRBV28 and TRBJ1-2; 7 bases match TRBD1. J was trimmed by 3 bases and V by 4 bases; bases with no gene match: 2. Germline-derived CDR1 and CDR2 are MDHEN and SYDVKM. The CDR3 spans 13 residues. CDR3 sequence reads: CASSSTGDYGYTF. DNA for the CDR3: TGTGCCAGCAGTTCCACAGGGGACTATGGCTACACCTTC.

The gene calls are TRBV7-9 and TRBJ2-1; a weak D match, TRBD2 (5 bases). Germline-derived CDR1 and CDR2 are SEHNR and FQNEAQ (reference sequence). Deletions cut 5 bases from V and 10 bases from J, with 9 bases between. The CDR3 consists of 11 residues. In DNA, the CDR3 is TGTGCCAGCAGCGCAACGGGGGAGCAGTTCTTC. Translation: CASSATGEQFF.

The chain employs TRBV9 and TRBJ2-7; D assignment may be TRBD1 or TRBD2 (6 bases each). Trimming pared 0 bases from V and 5 bases from J, leaving 18 bases between. The CDR3 runs 16 residues. Germline lookup yields CDR1 SGDLS and CDR2 YYNGEE. The CDR3 DNA reads TGTGCCAGCAGCGTAGATTTCAGGAGGGGGGACGACGAGCAGTACTTC. Amino acids: CASSVDFRRGDDEQYF. Drawing the rest from reference TRBV9 and TRBJ2-7, the complete variable domain is DSGVTQTPKHLITATGQRVTLRCSPRSGDLSVYWYQQSLDQGLQFLIQYYNGEERAKGNILERFSAQQFPDLHSELNLSSLELGDSALYFCASSVDFRRGDDEQYFGPGTRLTVT.

This clone was found once. V and J are TRBV10-3 and TRBJ2-1; a weak D match, TRBD1 (6 bases). The V end was cut by 8 bases, the J end by 2 bases, with 13 bases between. The CDR3 covers 14 residues. Germline CDR1 is ENHRY and CDR2 is SYGVKD. The CDR3 nucleotides are TGTGCCATCCACGGGACAAAAACCTACAATGAGCAGTTCTTC. Translating it yields CAIHGTKTYNEQFF.

This sequence joins TRBV6-6 and TRBJ1-5; 8 bases agree with TRBD1. The ends lost 5 bases at V and 6 bases at J; junction bases unmatched: 6. The CDR3 has 14 residues. Germline V gives CDR1 MNHNY, CDR2 SVGAGI (reference sequence). The CDR3 coding sequence is TGTGCCAGCAGTGACGACAGGGGTGCTCAGCCCCAGCATTTT. Encoded protein: CASSDDRGAQPQHF.

This clone was picked up one time. V and J are TRBV14 and TRBJ2-2, with a possible D match to TRBD2 (5 bases). V gave up 6 bases and J gave up 7 bases, with 18 bases separating them. Germline V gene data show CDR1 as SGHDN and CDR2 as FVKESK. The CDR3 is made up of 15 amino acids. The CDR3 DNA is TGTGCCAGCAGTCGTCTCGGGTCCGGGGACGGGGAGCTGTTTTTT. Amino acid sequence: CASSRLGSGDGELFF.

This clone appeared a few times. This chain uses TRBV9 with TRBJ1-5, with D hard to call. The CDR3 is 16 residues long. V was cut by 0 bases and J by 3 bases, with 13 bases left in between. Germline loops: CDR1 SGDLS, CDR2 YYNGEE. The DNA for the CDR3 is TGTGCCAGCAGCGTAGACGGCTCTCTCCCCAATCAGCCCCAGCATTTT. It codes for CASSVDGSLPNQPQHF.

This chain uses TRBV14 with TRBJ2-3; no clear D. Between the trimmed V and J ends, which lost 1 base and 1 base, there was a span of 9 bases. Germline values: CDR1 SGHDN, CDR2 FVKESK. The CDR3 totals 15 residues. CDR3 coding DNA: TGTGCCAGCAGCCAAGGAGGCAGGCGCACAGATACGCAGTATTTT. Translation: CASSQGGRRTDTQYF.

The V and J genes are TRBV4-3 and TRBJ2-7; maybe TRBD2 (6 bases). The V gene lost 0 bases and the J gene lost 5 bases, with 11 bases spanning the gap. Germline V lookup: CDR1 LGHNA, CDR2 YSLEER. This CDR3 has 14 residues. In nucleotides, the CDR3 is TGCGCCAGCAGCCAAGAGATCGGGAGTCACGAGCAGTACTTC. Its translation: CASSQEIGSHEQYF.

V is TRBV5-1 and J is TRBJ2-7; D is perhaps TRBD2 (6 bases). In germline, CDR1 is SGHRS, CDR2 YFSETQ. Between the trimmed V and J ends, which lost 0 bases and 2 bases, there was a span of 18 bases. CDR3 size: 17 residues. The CDR3 DNA reads TGCGCCAGCAGCTTGGCCAAAGTTCAGGGAGGTACCTACGAGCAGTACTTC. Translation gives CASSLAKVQGGTYEQYF. The variable domain in full, completed from reference TRBV5-1 and TRBJ2-7, reads KAGVTQTPRYLIKTRGQQVTLSCSPISGHRSVSWYQQTPGQGLQFLFEYFSETQRNKGNFPGRFSGRQFSNSRSEMNVSTLELGDSALYLCASSLAKVQGGTYEQYFGPGTRLTVT.

In this sample, this clone turned up once. V gene TRBV19 combines with J gene TRBJ1-4; no clear D gene. The V gene's germline CDR1 is LNHDA and CDR2 SQIVND (reference sequence). The ends were cut back, 3 bases at V and 12 bases at J, with 11 bases in the middle. The CDR3 consists of 12 residues. DNA for the CDR3: TGTGCCAGTAGTATCCCGGACGGGGAACTGTTTTTT. Its protein product is CASSIPDGELFF.

This clone came up a few times. The chain is built from TRBV6-6 and TRBJ2-3; the D is unclear. The ends were cut back, 2 bases at V and 3 bases at J, with 6 bases in the middle. Germline CDR1 MNHNY, CDR2 SVGAGI (reference sequence). The CDR3 contains 13 residues. The chain's CDR3 is CASSYQQTDTQYF. In nucleotides, the CDR3 is TGTGCCAGCAGTTACCAACAGACAGATACGCAGTATTTT.

The V and J genes are TRBV19 and TRBJ1-4, with 8 bases that match TRBD1. Trimming at V came to 6 bases and at J to 5 bases, leaving 5 bases not matched to a gene. The CDR3 covers 14 residues. CDR1 LNHDA and CDR2 SQIVND come from the germline V gene (reference sequence). The CDR3 bases are TGTGCCAGTAGCGGACAGGGAAAAAATGAAAAACTGTTTTTT. This gives the protein CASSGQGKNEKLFF. Together with reference TRBV19 and TRBJ1-4, the CDR3 gives the full variable domain: DGGITQSPKYLFRKEGQNVTLSCEQNLNHDAMYWYRQDPGQGLRLIYYSQIVNDFQKGDIAEGYSVSREKKESFPLTVTSAQKNPTAFYLCASSGQGKNEKLFFGSGTQLSVL.

The rearrangement joins TRBV4-2 to TRBJ1-2; D is undetermined. CDR3 length: 14 amino acids. V dropped 0 bases and J dropped 4 bases, with 9 bases sitting between them. Germline assignment: CDR1 LGHNA and CDR2 YNFKEQ. The CDR3 DNA reads as TGTGCCAGCAGCCAAGAAGGTGACCGCTATGGCTACACCTTC. It specifies CASSQEGDRYGYTF.

The CDR3 DNA sequence: TGTGCCATCTCGACAGGGCGGTTCGGTGGCTACACCTTC. Amino acids: CAISTGRFGGYTF. This sequence joins TRBV28 and TRBJ1-2; 7 bases line up with TRBD1. The germline CDR1 and CDR2 sequences are MDHEN and SYDVKM. V shed 10 bases, J shed 7 bases, and the junction held 12 bases outside the gene matches. There are 13 residues in the CDR3.

The chain employs TRBV5-4 and TRBJ2-3; no clear D gene. The length of the CDR3 is 13 residues. Trimming cost V 4 bases and J 2 bases, with 8 bases left between them. The germline CDR1 and CDR2 sequences are SGHNT and YYREEE (reference sequence). The CDR3 nucleotides are TGTGCCAGCAGCCCCGACCCCACAGATACGCAGTATTTT. This sequence encodes CASSPDPTDTQYF.

V usage is TRBV7-8 and J usage is TRBJ1-6, with D tentatively TRBD1 (5 bases). Trimming stripped 1 base from V and 5 bases from J, with 15 bases between. Germline V gene lookup returns CDR1 SGHVS and CDR2 FQNEAQ. This CDR3 spans 17 amino acids. CDR3 in DNA: TGTGCCAGCAGCTTAGATGGGGGGTCCGCGAATAATTCACCCCTCCACTTT. This codes for CASSLDGGSANNSPLHF. The variable domain in full, with the rest retrieved from reference TRBV7-8 and TRBJ1-6, is GAGVSQSPRYKVAKRGQDVALRCDPISGHVSLFWYQQALGQGPEFLTYFQNEAQLDKSGLPSDRFFAERPEGSVSTLKIQRTQQEDSAVYLCASSLDGGSANNSPLHFGNGTRLTVT.

As DNA, the CDR3 is TGTGCCAGTAGTCCCCGGCTTGAGGGGAGGAACTATGGCTACACCTTC. Translated, it gives CASSPRLEGRNYGYTF. This rearrangement joins TRBV19 to TRBJ1-2, with D possibly being TRBD1 (5 bases). This CDR3 has 16 residues. Germline-derived CDR1 and CDR2 are LNHDA and SQIVND (reference sequence). With 5 bases removed from V and 2 bases from J, the gap between germline ends came to 18 bases.

The sample holds one count of this clone. The chain carries TRBV9 and TRBJ2-3, with 11 bases identical to TRBD2. With 4 bases clipped from V and 5 bases from J, the junction kept 3 bases outside the gene matches. CDR3 size: 14 residues. Germline assignment: CDR1 SGDLS and CDR2 YYNGEE. The CDR3 sequence: CASSTSGGRDTQYF. The DNA of the CDR3 is TGTGCCAGCAGCACTAGCGGGGGTCGAGATACGCAGTATTTT.

The CDR3 coding sequence is TGTGCCAGCAGCTTAGCGAGTGAAAATCAGCCCCAGCATTTT. Protein sequence: CASSLASENQPQHF. V is TRBV7-8 and J is TRBJ1-5; D remains unclear. Trimming shortened V by 0 bases and J by 4 bases, and 7 bases separated the two germline ends. Germline V gene sequence: CDR1 SGHVS, CDR2 FQNEAQ. This CDR3 is built from 14 residues. Together with reference TRBV7-8 and TRBJ1-5, the CDR3 gives the full variable domain: GAGVSQSPRYKVAKRGQDVALRCDPISGHVSLFWYQQALGQGPEFLTYFQNEAQLDKSGLPSDRFFAERPEGSVSTLKIQRTQQEDSAVYLCASSLASENQPQHFGDGTRLSIL.

The chain recombines TRBV9 with TRBJ2-1, with D unclear. The CDR3 runs to 14 residues. Per the germline V gene, CDR1 is SGDLS and CDR2 is YYNGEE. The germline V and J ends were trimmed by 0 bases and 6 bases, with 10 bases remaining between them. The CDR3 DNA follows: TGTGCCAGCAGCGTAGATCTCCTCACCAATGAGCAGTTCTTC. Translated, it gives CASSVDLLTNEQFF.

V and J are TRBV4-2 and TRBJ1-1, with TRBD1 matching over 9 bases. CDR1 is LGHNA, CDR2 YNFKEQ, per germline. V shed 0 bases, J shed 2 bases, and the junction held 4 bases outside the gene matches. The CDR3 is 16 amino acids. CDR3 sequence reads: CASSQDGTGPNTEAFF. The CDR3 DNA follows: TGTGCCAGCAGCCAAGATGGGACAGGGCCTAACACTGAAGCTTTCTTT.

The CDR3 bases are TGTGCCAGCATAGAGGCCCCAGGGGCCGAGCAGTACTTC. This encodes CASIEAPGAEQYF. The genes are TRBV6-1 and TRBJ2-7; weak D call: TRBD1 (6 bases). V gave up 7 bases and J gave up 6 bases, with 16 bases separating them. The CDR3 is made up of 13 amino acids. Germline V gene data show CDR1 as MNHNS and CDR2 as SASEGT.

The gene calls are TRBV6-1 and TRBJ2-7, with TRBD2 matching 13 bases. Germline V gene lookup returns CDR1 MNHNS and CDR2 SASEGT. This CDR3 is 17 amino acids long. J gave up 6 bases and V 4 bases, and 12 bases lay outside the gene matches. Here the CDR3 reads CASSAGALAGGRSEQYF. The CDR3 DNA sequence: TGTGCCAGCAGTGCAGGGGCACTAGCGGGGGGGCGGTCCGAGCAGTACTTC.